Listed below are T cell receptor beta chains from one sample, sequenced in a study of blood T cells in healthy people across ages. TCRdb recomputed calls from the 5' RACE reads with MiXCR, one row per CDR3 protein. The sample lists about 1,000,000 distinct CDR3 sequences, roughly 45% occurring once. Sequenced sample: blood. These TCRs come from a woman in her fifties or sixties in good health. Both conserved end residues are part of each CDR3. Fields, in order: V gene, CDR3 protein.

V: TRBV10-3
CDR3: CAINQGYRDGRDGYTF

V: TRBV29-1
CDR3: CSDAGTNQETQYF

V: TRBV3-1
CDR3: CASSPPGQNNSPLHF

V: TRBV20-1
CDR3: CSAGDGQRSINYEQYF

V: TRBV20-1
CDR3: CSAPGQGWGTQYF

V: TRBV27
CDR3: CTSSLGTGVYEQYF

V: TRBV6-5
CDR3: CASSYGDRADTQYF

V: TRBV30
CDR3: CAWTKQGASNTEAFF

V: TRBV4-2
CDR3: CASSQDPGIAGVGETQYF

V: TRBV20-1
CDR3: CSREVHNEQFF

V: TRBV6-2/TRBV6-3
CDR3: CASSPGGLNEQFF

V: TRBV15
CDR3: CATSRSGAYNEQFF

V: TRBV12-3/TRBV12-4
CDR3: CASSTGGASYEQYF

V: TRBV20-1
CDR3: CSATPGQGPQTQYF

V: TRBV10-3
CDR3: CSISGLSYEQYF

V: TRBV20-1
CDR3: CSATDGQETQYF

V: TRBV4-3
CDR3: CASSQGQRDEKLYF

V: TRBV4-1
CDR3: CASSPPGTWDEQFF

V: TRBV20-1
CDR3: CSATLAGPYNEQFF

V: TRBV4-2
CDR3: CASSQKGPGGGLLYNEQFF

V: TRBV29-1
CDR3: CSVFYLGRLNTGELFF

V: TRBV9
CDR3: CASSAGLAGGSKTQYF

V: TRBV24-1
CDR3: CATSETRTSGMQYF

V: TRBV7-2
CDR3: CASSLEAAWGEQYF

V: TRBV6-2/TRBV6-3
CDR3: CASSPSEDAETQYF

V: TRBV20-1
CDR3: CSARPGRGETQYF

V: TRBV20-1
CDR3: CSASRGSVNNEQFF

V: TRBV5-1
CDR3: CASSFWGTSGTQDTQYF

V: TRBV7-8
CDR3: CASSLAGDRAHKQYF

V: TRBV3-1
CDR3: CASSHTSGARNGQFF

V: TRBV20-1
CDR3: CSAGAGPYEQYF

V: TRBV18
CDR3: CASSPPAGQRLSNQPQHF

V: TRBV20-1
CDR3: CSAFYLTGYNSPLHF

V: TRBV13
CDR3: CASSPSRNEQYF

V: TRBV7-2
CDR3: CASSSPTSEETQYF

V: TRBV11-2
CDR3: CASSPGSVARVLDEQYF

V: TRBV6-5
CDR3: CASSYVGGPADTQYF

V: TRBV12-3/TRBV12-4
CDR3: CASTRGSGLEKLFF

V: TRBV20-1
CDR3: CSASATGLGYEQYF

V: TRBV9
CDR3: CASSVAGTDTQYF

V: TRBV7-9
CDR3: CASSSDPRASEQYF

V: TRBV7-9
CDR3: CASSGFQTSGAYEQYF

V: TRBV4-1
CDR3: CASSQDYLAIRETQFF

V: TRBV5-1
CDR3: CASSLEAGAVGNEQFF

V: TRBV27
CDR3: CASGTAFYGYTF

V: TRBV6-5
CDR3: CASSQSTGQGYNEQFF

V: TRBV29-1
CDR3: CSVAPWSGTLYEQYF

V: TRBV7-2
CDR3: CASSLELLYEQYF

V: TRBV28
CDR3: CASSAKGYYGYTF

V: TRBV29-1
CDR3: CSVVDGGRARNEQYF